The 19 T cell receptor beta chains presented below share a single source sample, sequenced in a study of T-cell memory formation after mild COVID-19. Via MiXCR, TCRdb re-called the 5' RACE reads, giving one row per CDR3 protein. Seen here are fewer than 140,000 distinct CDR3 sequences, about 18% observed once, and the top ten hold 25% to 35%. The sequenced sample consisted of PBMCs or a T cell subset sorted from them (not recorded which). All receptors derive from an adult woman who had mild COVID-19 (a few samples of this study predate the infection). Cell type and time point are not known.

In its sample, this clonotype was seen a few times. The V call is TRBV28, the J call TRBJ1-1; 8 nucleotides match TRBD1. Germline V CDR1 and CDR2: MDHEN, SYDVKM. The CDR3 sequence is 15 residues long. After removal of 4 bases from V and 7 bases from J, the junction contained 11 bases not matched to a gene. CDR3 sequence: CASSYTTGANGEAFF. CDR3 nucleotides: TGTGCCAGCAGTTACACGACAGGGGCAAACGGTGAAGCTTTCTTT.

This chain joins TRBV20-1 and TRBJ2-5; unclear D gene. This CDR3 contains 14 residues. Per germline, CDR1 DFQATT and CDR2 SNEGSKA (reference sequence). Trimming took 5 bases from V and 1 from J, leaving 14 bases between them. Written as DNA, the CDR3 is TGCAGTGCTTCGGTTACGGGCGCCCAAGAGACCCAGTACTTC. It yields the protein CSASVTGAQETQYF.

With regard to this clonotype: A junction end diverges from the germline sequence, so it may reflect a read error. The DNA for the CDR3 is TGCGCCAGCAGCTTGGGGCAGGGGGTAGAGACCAAGTACTTC. As protein: CASSLGQGVETKYF. This rearrangement joins TRBV5-1 to TRBJ2-5; 7 bases are a match to TRBD1. This CDR3 spans 14 amino acids. Germline CDR1 reads SGHRS; CDR2 reads YFSETQ.

This clonotype was counted between two and nine times. The V and J genes are TRBV11-3 and TRBJ2-3, with unresolved D. The CDR3 spans 15 residues. Germline V gene sequence: CDR1 SGHNT, CDR2 YENEEA. Between the trimmed V and J ends, which lost 0 bases and 2 bases, there was a span of 9 bases. The CDR3: CASSLEWGHTDTQYF. The DNA of the CDR3 is TGTGCCAGCAGCTTAGAGTGGGGTCACACAGATACGCAGTATTTT.

This clonotype has just a few counts. V usage is TRBV20-1 and J usage is TRBJ1-4; D is unclear. CDR3 size: 15 residues. V lost 3 bases and J 0 bases, leaving 11 bases between the germline ends. Germline V gives CDR1 DFQATT, CDR2 SNEGSKA (reference sequence). CDR3 loop: CSASPRHTTNEKLFF. CDR3 DNA: TGCAGTGCTAGCCCTCGACACACAACTAATGAAAAACTGTTTTTT.

The chain has TRBV7-9 and TRBJ2-1, with D perhaps matching TRBD1 (6 bases). V was shortened by 0 bases and J by 10 bases, with 13 bases between the two germline ends. Germline V gives CDR1 SEHNR, CDR2 FQNEAQ (reference sequence). This CDR3 spans 14 amino acids. The CDR3 coding sequence is TGTGCCAGCAGCTTAGCGGGACACCCAGAGGAGCAGTTCTTC. Translated, it gives CASSLAGHPEEQFF.

In its sample, this clonotype was seen a few times. The rearrangement uses TRBV11-2 and TRBJ1-2, with TRBD1 identical over 12 bases. Germline V gene lookup returns CDR1 SGHAT and CDR2 FQNNGV. After removal of 4 bases from V and 8 bases from J, the junction contained 5 bases not matched to a gene. The CDR3 contains 14 residues. The CDR3 region is CASSSGTGGFGYTF. In DNA, the CDR3 is TGTGCCAGCAGCTCCGGGACAGGGGGCTTCGGCTACACCTTC.

V gene TRBV3-1 combines with J gene TRBJ2-2; 11 bases are a match to TRBD1. J lost 6 bases, V lost 5 bases, and 8 bases had no gene match. The CDR3 consists of 16 residues. Germline lookup yields CDR1 LGHDT and CDR2 YNNKEL (reference sequence). The CDR3 loop is CASSSGQGALPGELFF. The CDR3 bases are TGTGCCAGCAGCTCCGGACAGGGGGCGCTTCCCGGGGAGCTGTTTTTT.

This clonotype was observed a few times. The V call is TRBV4-2, the J call TRBJ1-2, with 8 bases identical to TRBD1. CDR1 is LGHNA and CDR2 is YNFKEQ in the germline V gene. The CDR3 is 16 amino acids. J was trimmed by 8 bases and V by 4 bases; bases with no gene match: 15. The CDR3 loop is CASSLDPGQVVCGYTF. As DNA, the CDR3 is TGTGCCAGCAGCCTAGACCCGGGACAGGTCGTGTGCGGCTACACCTTC.

This clonotype was observed a handful of times. The V call is TRBV27, the J call TRBJ2-2; perhaps TRBD2 as D (7 bases). The germline gives CDR1 MNHEY, CDR2 SMNVEV (reference sequence). CDR3 length: 15 amino acids. V was trimmed by 7 bases and J by 4 bases, leaving 16 bases between them. CDR3 amino acids: CASTALAGATGELFF. In nucleotides, the CDR3 is TGTGCCAGCACGGCCCTGGCGGGGGCCACCGGGGAGCTGTTTTTT.

This clonotype turned up a few times. V and J are TRBV28 and TRBJ2-7; D might be TRBD1 (6 bases). Germline V gene sequence: CDR1 MDHEN, CDR2 SYDVKM. V was pared by 3 bases and J by 2 bases, with 11 bases between. The length of the CDR3 is 14 residues. In nucleotides, the CDR3 is TGTGCCAGCAGTTTTGAGGACAGTGCCTACGAGCAGTACTTC. This encodes CASSFEDSAYEQYF.

This clonotype has ten or more counts. The chain employs TRBV5-5 and TRBJ2-7; the D is unclear. Trimming cost V 2 bases and J 6 bases, with 12 bases left between them. The CDR3 is made up of 13 amino acids. Germline V gives CDR1 SGHKS, CDR2 YYEKEE (reference sequence). Here the CDR3 reads CASSFNGSPEQYF. The CDR3 coding sequence is TGTGCCAGCAGCTTCAACGGATCCCCCGAGCAGTACTTC. The full variable domain, with the rest looked up from reference TRBV5-5 and TRBJ2-7, is DAGVTQSPTHLIKTRGQQVTLRCSPISGHKSVSWYQQVLGQGPQFIFQYYEKEERGRGNFPDRFSARQFPNYSSELNVNALLLGDSALYLCASSFNGSPEQYFGPGTRLTVT.

The chain links TRBV7-9 to TRBJ2-6, with TRBD1 identical over 9 bases. The trim removed 6 bases at V and 3 bases at J, leaving 9 bases unmatched. Germline lookup yields CDR1 SEHNR and CDR2 FQNEAQ (reference sequence). The CDR3 is 17 amino acids. This CDR3 is CASSQTGTGIGANVLTF. As DNA, the CDR3 is TGTGCCAGCAGTCAGACCGGGACAGGGATTGGGGCCAACGTCCTGACTTTC.

This clonotype showed up just a few times. The chain combines TRBV12-3 or TRBV12-4 with TRBJ1-1; no definite D call. This CDR3 is 11 amino acids long. Trimming pared 2 bases from V and 6 bases from J, leaving 4 bases between. CDR3 sequence: CASSLPPEAFF. DNA for the CDR3: TGTGCCAGCAGTTTACCCCCTGAAGCTTTCTTT.

V usage is TRBV5-1 and J usage is TRBJ2-3, with D hard to call. Trimming removed 0 bases at V and 5 bases at J, with 13 bases between. There are 15 residues in the CDR3. Germline V lookup: CDR1 SGHRS, CDR2 YFSETQ. CDR3 loop: CASSLVGSMGDTQYF. In DNA form, the CDR3 reads TGCGCCAGCAGCTTGGTTGGTTCGATGGGAGATACGCAGTATTTT.

This clonotype was observed a handful of times. The chain couples TRBV4-3 to TRBJ2-7; D remains ambiguous. The V end was cut by 0 bases, the J end by 3 bases, with 9 bases between. Germline V gene sequence: CDR1 LGHNA, CDR2 YSLEER. This CDR3 contains 14 residues. CDR3 sequence reads: CASSQESASYEQYF. For the CDR3, the DNA is TGCGCCAGCAGCCAAGAGTCCGCAAGCTACGAGCAGTACTTC.

This chain joins TRBV19 and TRBJ2-7; 7 bases agree with TRBD2. CDR1 is LNHDA, CDR2 SQIVND, per germline (reference sequence). J lost 3 bases, V lost 4 bases, and 6 bases had no gene match. The CDR3 sequence is 14 residues long. The CDR3 is CASSRGLHHYEQYF. CDR3 sequence (DNA): TGTGCCAGTAGTAGGGGACTACATCACTACGAGCAGTACTTC.

The sample holds a few counts of this clonotype. This sequence joins TRBV7-8 and TRBJ2-7; 10 nucleotides match TRBD2. The germline V gene encodes CDR1 SGHVS and CDR2 FQNEAQ. The CDR3 sequence is 15 residues long. Trimming cost V 5 bases and J 3 bases; bases outside gene matches: 7. CDR3 nucleotides: TGTGCCAGCAGCACCCTACCTAGCGGGAGCTACGAGCAGTACTTC. Encoded protein: CASSTLPSGSYEQYF.

This clonotype was seen a few times. The chain recombines TRBV19 with TRBJ1-5, with TRBD1 matching over 7 bases. CDR1 is LNHDA, CDR2 SQIVND, per germline (reference sequence). The CDR3 is 16 amino acids. V was clipped by 5 bases and J by 6 bases; unmatched bases: 13. CDR3 loop: CASSPLTGLIGQPQHF. Written as DNA, the CDR3 is TGTGCCAGTAGTCCCCTGACAGGGCTGATCGGTCAGCCCCAGCATTTT.